The next 17 T cell receptor beta chains were all read from a single sample in a study of T cell responses to AZD1222 COVID-19 vaccine. The protocol was immunoSEQ multiplex PCR, while the TCRdb copy is restricted to in-frame clones and leaves out a portion. The sample has approximately 180,000 clones, approximately 90% seen once. Sample: peripheral blood, taken on day 0 of AZD1222 vaccination. The receptor source for this set is an adult in good health.

This clone was counted once. This chain connects TRBV6-5 to TRBJ2-7; D possibly matches TRBD1 or TRBD2 (6 bases each). Germline assignment: CDR1 MNHEY and CDR2 SVGAGI. CDR3 length: 15 amino acids. Trimming removed 10 bases at V and 1 base at J, with 20 bases between. This chain's CDR3 is CATRVVSGASYEQYF. The CDR3 DNA is TGTGCCACCCGTGTGGTGTCGGGGGCATCCTACGAGCAGTACTTC.

This clone has more than one count but fewer than ten. This chain uses TRBV30 with TRBJ1-6; D uncertain. V was shortened by 2 bases and J by 9 bases, with 17 bases between the two germline ends. The germline gives CDR1 GTSNPN, CDR2 SVGIG (reference sequence). This CDR3 is built from 15 residues. CDR3 loop: CAWSRGTAGGSPLHF. The CDR3 bases are TGTGCCTGGAGTCGCGGAACGGCGGGTGGTTCACCCCTCCACTTT.

This rearrangement joins TRBV6-4 to TRBJ2-1; tentatively, D is TRBD2 (6 bases). The CDR3 runs to 14 residues. Trimming took off 6 bases at V and 7 bases at J, with 16 bases between the two ends. From germline, CDR1 is MRHNA and CDR2 SNTAGT. CDR3 protein: CASSSSGRSNEQFF. The DNA for the CDR3 is TGTGCCAGCAGCTCGTCAGGGAGGTCGAATGAGCAGTTCTTC.

The rearrangement uses TRBV27 and TRBJ2-1, with D possibly being TRBD1 (6 bases). The germline V gene encodes CDR1 MNHEY and CDR2 SMNVEV (reference sequence). Trimming took off 3 bases at V and 0 bases at J, with 12 bases between the two ends. The CDR3 has 16 residues. CDR3 coding DNA: TGTGCCAGCAGTTTCGAGGGGGATAGCTCCTACAATGAGCAGTTCTTC. As protein: CASSFEGDSSYNEQFF.

The chain has TRBV19 and TRBJ2-1; D perhaps matches TRBD2 (5 bases). Trimming removed 5 bases from V and 1 base from J, with 15 bases in between. The CDR3 has 16 amino acids. From germline, CDR1 is LNHDA and CDR2 SQIVND (reference sequence). DNA for the CDR3: TGTGCCAGTAGTCCCCGGGGTCGAGGTTCCTACAATGAGCAGTTCTTC. Encoded protein: CASSPRGRGSYNEQFF.

About this clone: Likely a read error: the CDR3 ends without its conserved phenylalanine or tryptophan. The DNA is omitted, as the CDR3 cannot be located on it reliably, and the CDR3 follows TCRdb's listing. The gene calls are TRBV3-1 (or the pseudogene TRBV3-2) and TRBJ1-1; whether TRBD1, the table's D call, matches the DNA was not checked. Germline CDR1 and CDR2: LGHDT and YNNKEL (reference sequence). The CDR3 totals 15 residues, both ends included. CDR3 residues: CASSQDINRGWAVFL.

This clone was seen a single time. The CDR3: CAISPRLTINEKLFF. CDR3 nucleotide sequence: TGTGCCATCAGTCCTCGACTGACGATTAATGAAAAACTGTTTTTT. This chain links TRBV10-3 with TRBJ1-4; D unresolved. The CDR3 is made up of 15 amino acids. Germline V lookup: CDR1 ENHRY, CDR2 SYGVKD. With 5 bases removed from V and 4 bases from J, the gap between germline ends came to 14 bases.

The V call is TRBV7-6, the J call TRBJ1-6; D is uncertain. This CDR3 is built from 16 residues. V was clipped by 4 bases and J by 5 bases, with 15 bases between them. Germline V gene sequence: CDR1 SGHVS, CDR2 FNYEAQ. The CDR3 reads CASSSQSSGNNSPLHF. Here the CDR3 DNA reads TGTGCCAGCAGCTCACAATCATCGGGAAATAATTCACCCCTCCACTTT. Full variable domain (outside the CDR3, taken from reference TRBV7-6 and TRBJ1-6): GAGVSQSPRYKVTKRGQDVALRCDPISGHVSLYWYRQALGQGPEFLTYFNYEAQQDKSGLPNDRFSAERPEGSISTLTIQRTEQRDSAMYRCASSSQSSGNNSPLHFGNGTRLTVT.

The chain recombines TRBV5-1 with TRBJ2-3; D ambiguous. Per germline, CDR1 SGHRS and CDR2 YFSETQ. The CDR3 runs 12 residues. V gave up 5 bases and J gave up 4 bases, with 8 bases separating them. CDR3 coding DNA: TGCGCCAGCAGTCTGACTTCAGATACGCAGTATTTT. Translating it yields CASSLTSDTQYF.

CDR3 DNA: TGTGCCAGCAGCTTATTGGTTGGCGAGCAGTACTTC. It encodes CASSLLVGEQYF. V gene TRBV11-1 combines with J gene TRBJ2-7; D ambiguous. CDR1 is SGHAT, CDR2 FQDESV, per germline (reference sequence). Trimming shortened V by 2 bases and J by 6 bases, and 8 bases separated the two germline ends. This CDR3 contains 12 residues.

The V gene is TRBV4-2, the J gene TRBJ2-7, with 8 nucleotides matching TRBD2. V lost 4 bases to trimming and J lost 0 bases; unmatched junction nucleotides: 5. The CDR3 consists of 15 residues. Germline V CDR1 and CDR2: LGHNA, YNFKEQ. As DNA, the CDR3 is TGTGCCAGCAGCCGACCAGCGGGGGACTCCTACGAGCAGTACTTC. Translation gives CASSRPAGDSYEQYF.

The chain couples TRBV5-6 to TRBJ2-3; maybe TRBD2 (5 bases). The length of the CDR3 is 15 residues. The V and J ends lost 1 base and 4 bases respectively, with 13 bases between them. Germline V gene lookup returns CDR1 SGHDT and CDR2 YYEEEE. The CDR3: CASSLRTPGADTQYF. The CDR3 DNA reads as TGTGCCAGCAGCTTGAGGACTCCCGGCGCAGATACGCAGTATTTT.

This clone is a singleton in its sample. The chain uses TRBV7-2 and TRBJ2-3; 7 nucleotides align to TRBD2. CDR1 and CDR2 from the germline V gene are SGHTA and FQGNSA. The CDR3 extends over 12 amino acids. V dropped 5 bases and J dropped 6; count of bases not matched to a gene: 2. The CDR3 DNA reads TGTGCCAGCAGCCCGGGGGGTGATACGCAGTATTTT. This translates into CASSPGGDTQYF. Full variable domain (remainder filled in from reference TRBV7-2 and TRBJ2-3): GAGVSQSPSNKVTEKGKDVELRCDPISGHTALYWYRQSLGQGLEFLIYFQGNSAPDKSGLPSDRFSAERTGGSVSTLTIQRTQQEDSAVYLCASSPGGDTQYFGPGTRLTVL.

This chain connects TRBV30 to TRBJ1-4, with TRBD1 identical over 11 bases. Germline V gene lookup returns CDR1 GTSNPN and CDR2 SVGIG (reference sequence). The V gene end was trimmed by 1 base and the J gene end by 7 bases; junction bases not matched to a gene: 14. The CDR3 is made up of 18 amino acids. The chain's CDR3 is CAWSGPGQGGILGEKLFF. The CDR3 coding sequence is TGTGCCTGGAGTGGCCCGGGACAGGGGGGGATTTTGGGTGAAAAACTGTTTTTT.

The chain employs TRBV29-1 and TRBJ1-2; TRBD1 is a possible D gene (5 bases). CDR1 and CDR2 (germline): SQVTM, ANQGSEA. The CDR3 consists of 15 residues. The V end was cut by 7 bases, the J end by 4 bases, with 22 bases between. CDR3 protein: CSAGEGRRGPYGYTF. CDR3 DNA: TGCAGCGCTGGGGAGGGCAGGAGGGGTCCCTATGGCTACACCTTC.

The genes are TRBV27 and TRBJ2-7; TRBD2 might be the D (6 bases). The CDR3 is 14 amino acids. CDR1 MNHEY and CDR2 SMNVEV come from the germline V gene (reference sequence). The germline V and J ends were trimmed by 4 bases and 9 bases, with 19 bases remaining between them. The CDR3 DNA reads TGTGCCAGCAGTTCGGACTATCCCCTCTCGGGGCAGTACTTC. Translating gives CASSSDYPLSGQYF.

The rearrangement links TRBV24-1 to TRBJ1-4; tentative D call: TRBD1 (5 bases). Trimming took off 2 bases at V and 3 bases at J, with 9 bases between the two ends. The CDR3 totals 15 residues. Germline-derived CDR1 and CDR2 are KGHDR and SFDVKD. The CDR3: CATSDSRDSNEKLFF. The CDR3 DNA sequence: TGTGCCACCAGTGATTCAAGGGACTCTAATGAAAAACTGTTTTTT.